This T cell receptor (beta chain) was sequenced in a study of T cell repertoires in cytomegalovirus infection. For the study at large: The public TCR beta signatures pointed to both CMV infection and matching HLA type.

Turning to this clonotype: Its antigen is currently unknown.

CDR3 length equals 13 residues. The V gene lost 5 bases and the J gene lost 9 bases, with 14 bases spanning the gap. Germline lookup yields CDR1 LNHDA and CDR2 SQIVND (reference sequence). Study-level results: Totalled public TCR beta family frequency picked out people who carried CMV plus the relevant HLA. Ex vivo, HLA-C-restricted CMV-specific TCR beta clonotypes prevailed over the rest of the response.

Via MiXCR, TCRdb re-called the reads, giving one row per CDR3 protein. This table holds hundreds of thousands of distinct CDR3 sequences, around 30% found once. The sequences come from cultured CD8+ T cells from PBMCs, collected from culture after CMV antigen stimulation. The chain carries TRBV19 and TRBJ2-1, with D possibly TRBD1 on 5 matching bases. This clonotype was obtained from a human donor in good health (CMV status not recorded). Some clones in this sample may be carry-over from other donors' samples. The CDR3 reads CASSPGPGFEQFF. The DNA for the CDR3 is TGTGCCAGTAGTCCAGGGCCCGGTTTTGAGCAGTTCTTC.